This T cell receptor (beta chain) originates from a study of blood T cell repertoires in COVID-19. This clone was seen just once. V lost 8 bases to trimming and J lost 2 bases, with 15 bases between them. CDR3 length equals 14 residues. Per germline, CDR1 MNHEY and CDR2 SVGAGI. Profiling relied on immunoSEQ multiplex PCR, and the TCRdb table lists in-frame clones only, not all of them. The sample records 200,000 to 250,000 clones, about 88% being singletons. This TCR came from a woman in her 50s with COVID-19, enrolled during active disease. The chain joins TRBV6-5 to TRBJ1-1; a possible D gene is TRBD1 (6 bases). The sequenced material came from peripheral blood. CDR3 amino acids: CASSFEQGNTEAFF. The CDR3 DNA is TGTGCCAGCTCTTTCGAACAGGGTAACACTGAAGCTTTCTTT.